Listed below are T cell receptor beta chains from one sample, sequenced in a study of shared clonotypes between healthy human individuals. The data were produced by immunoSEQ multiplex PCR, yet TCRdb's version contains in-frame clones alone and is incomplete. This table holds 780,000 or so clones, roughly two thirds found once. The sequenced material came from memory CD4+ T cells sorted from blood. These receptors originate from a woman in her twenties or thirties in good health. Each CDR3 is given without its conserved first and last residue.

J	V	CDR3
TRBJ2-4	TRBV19	ASSINRGSAQNIQY
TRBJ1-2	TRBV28	ASSDARGYYGYT
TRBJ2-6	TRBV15	ATSRVLSGANVLT
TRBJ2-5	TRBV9	ASSGNRGSQETQY
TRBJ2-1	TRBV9	ASSVGWGDSMGEQF
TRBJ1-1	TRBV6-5	ASRFAGGHTEAF
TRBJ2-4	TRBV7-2	ASSYKGGLNIQY
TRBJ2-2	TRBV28	ASNVGGGIGELF
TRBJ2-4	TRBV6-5	ASSAAGGGNIQY
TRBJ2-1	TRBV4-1	ASSQAIYNEQF
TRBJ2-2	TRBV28	ASSSGLGMF
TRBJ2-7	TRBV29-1	SVLGTGDEQY